This TCR beta chain was profiled in a study of T cell repertoires in cytomegalovirus infection. This clonotype was picked up a small number of times. Its antigen is unknown. Study outcomes and limitations: Ex vivo responses were dominated by HLA-C-restricted CMV-specific TCR beta clonotypes.

TCRdb recomputed calls from the reads with MiXCR, one row per CDR3 protein. The table has some 920,000 distinct CDR3 sequences, about 33% seen once. Germline lookup yields CDR1 MGHRA and CDR2 YSYEKL. Trimming removed 4 bases at V and 2 bases at J, with 9 bases between. The CDR3 is 14 residues long. The chain joins TRBV4-1 to TRBJ2-1; no clear D gene. The source material was cultured CD8+ T cells from PBMCs, sampled from culture after CMV antigen stimulation. This receptor was taken from a human donor in good health (CMV status not recorded). Some clones in this sample may be carry-over from other donors' samples. The CDR3 region is CASSPTDAYNEQFF. In DNA, the CDR3 is TGCGCCAGCAGCCCGACGGACGCCTACAATGAGCAGTTCTTC.